This T cell receptor beta chain stems from a study of OX40 agonist ivuxolimab in advanced cancers. Study-level background: A male proportion of approximately 80% was recorded, with mean age approximately 64 years and range roughly 23 to 79. Three patients got partial responses; one had hepatocellular carcinoma and two had cutaneous melanoma.

Generated by immunoSEQ multiplex PCR, the TCRdb table keeps only in-frame clones and is missing some. The sample contains about 67,000 clones, 75% to 85% of which appear only once. Blood sampling was done at baseline, cycle 4 day 1, and cycle 7 day 1. A note on this clone: Its antigen is undetermined.

Findings of the study overall: On average, a greater number of expanded clones characterised CD8+ T cells relative to CD4+.

Sequencing was performed on CD4+ or CD8+ T cells sorted from blood, taken in a trial of the OX40 agonist ivuxolimab. The clonotype was recovered from an adult with an advanced solid tumor such as melanoma, head and neck, liver or kidney cancer.

The CDR3 DNA reads TGTGCCAGCACGGTAGGCGCTGGAAACACCATATATTTT. Translated: CASTVGAGNTIYF. The chain links TRBV2 to TRBJ1-3; D is unresolved. Trimming took 7 bases from V and 2 from J, leaving 9 bases between them. The V gene's germline CDR1 is SNHLY and CDR2 FYNNEI. The CDR3 contains 13 residues.